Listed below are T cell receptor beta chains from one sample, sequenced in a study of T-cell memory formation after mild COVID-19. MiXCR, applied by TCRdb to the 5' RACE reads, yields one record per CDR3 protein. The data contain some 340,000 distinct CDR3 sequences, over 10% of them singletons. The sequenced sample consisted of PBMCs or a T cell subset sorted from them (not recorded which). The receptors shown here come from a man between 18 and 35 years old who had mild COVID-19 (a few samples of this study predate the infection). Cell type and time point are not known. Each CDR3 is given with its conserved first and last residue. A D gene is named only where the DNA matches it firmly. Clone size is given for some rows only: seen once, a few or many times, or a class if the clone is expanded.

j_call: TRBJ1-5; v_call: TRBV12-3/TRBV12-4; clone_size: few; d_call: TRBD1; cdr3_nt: TGTGCCAGCAGAAGGGGACAGGGGGCGACTCAGCCCCAGCATTTT; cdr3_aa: CASRRGQGATQPQHF
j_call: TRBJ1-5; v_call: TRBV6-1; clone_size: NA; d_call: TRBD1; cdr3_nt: TGTGCCAGCCGGGACAGGGGGAGTCAGCCCCAGCATTTT; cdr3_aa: CASRDRGSQPQHF
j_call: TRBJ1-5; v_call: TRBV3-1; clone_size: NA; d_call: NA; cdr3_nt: TGTGCCAGCAGCCCGCCCACCAGGAGGGCTTGGAACAATCAGCCCCAGCATTTT; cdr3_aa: CASSPPTRRAWNNQPQHF
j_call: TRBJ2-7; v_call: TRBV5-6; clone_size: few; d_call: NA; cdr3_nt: TGTGCCAGCAGCTTGGTGGGGGTCGACTACGAGCAGTACTTC; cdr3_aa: CASSLVGVDYEQYF
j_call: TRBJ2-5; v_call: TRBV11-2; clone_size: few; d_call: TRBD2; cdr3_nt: TGTGCCAGCAGCTCCGGGACTAGCGGGGGTCATAAAGAGACCCAGTACTTC; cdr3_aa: CASSSGTSGGHKETQYF
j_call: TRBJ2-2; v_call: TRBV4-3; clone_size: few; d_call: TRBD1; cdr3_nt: TGCGCCAGCAGCCAGGGACGAGGGACAGGGCCCGGGGAGCTGTTTTTT; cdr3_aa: CASSQGRGTGPGELFF
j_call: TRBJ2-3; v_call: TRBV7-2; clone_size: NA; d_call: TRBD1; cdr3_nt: TGTGCCAGCAGCTTAGCCCGGGACAGCGGCACAGATACGCAGTATTTT; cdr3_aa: CASSLARDSGTDTQYF
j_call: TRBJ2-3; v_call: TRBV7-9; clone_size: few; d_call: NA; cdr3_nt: TGTGCCAGCAGGCACGGGGGCACAGATACGCAGTATTTT; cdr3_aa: CASRHGGTDTQYF
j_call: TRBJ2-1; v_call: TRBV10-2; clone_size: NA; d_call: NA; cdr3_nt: TGCGCCAGCAGCAATGGGGTACTCCCCCTCGGTAATGAGCAGTTCTTC; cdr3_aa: CASSNGVLPLGNEQFF
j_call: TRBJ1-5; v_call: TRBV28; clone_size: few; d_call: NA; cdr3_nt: TGTGCCAGCAGTTTTATTCGGCAGCCCCAGCATTTT; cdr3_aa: CASSFIRQPQHF
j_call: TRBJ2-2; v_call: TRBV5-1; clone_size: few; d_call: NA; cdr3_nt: TGCGCCAGCAGCTTGGCTGTGAACACCGGGGAGCTGTTTTTT; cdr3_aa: CASSLAVNTGELFF
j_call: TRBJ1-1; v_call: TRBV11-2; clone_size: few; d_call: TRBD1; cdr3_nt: TGTGCCAGCAGCTCAATGACAGGGAGGGCGGTCTTT; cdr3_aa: CASSSMTGRAVF
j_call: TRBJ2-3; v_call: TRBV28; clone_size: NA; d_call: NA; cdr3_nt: TGTGCCAGCAGCGGCACGCCAGCTAGCACAGATACGCAGTATTTT; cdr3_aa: CASSGTPASTDTQYF
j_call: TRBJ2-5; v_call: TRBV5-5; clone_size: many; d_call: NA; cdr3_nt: TGTGCCAGCAGCGCGCGACAACAGGACCCTGCCTGGGGAGAGACCCAGTACTTC; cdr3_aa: CASSARQQDPAWGETQYF
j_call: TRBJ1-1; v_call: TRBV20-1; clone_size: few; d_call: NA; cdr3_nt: TGCAGTGCTAGAGTCTGGACAGTGAACACTGAAGCTTTCTTT; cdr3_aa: CSARVWTVNTEAFF
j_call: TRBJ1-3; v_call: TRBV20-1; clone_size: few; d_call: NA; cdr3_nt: TGCAGTGCTCCCTTCGGTGGAAACACCATATATTTT; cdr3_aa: CSAPFGGNTIYF
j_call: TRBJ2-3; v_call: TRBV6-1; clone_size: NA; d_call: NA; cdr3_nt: TGTGCCAGCTCCGGGAGTGGGGATGCGCAGTATTTT; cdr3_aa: CASSGSGDAQYF
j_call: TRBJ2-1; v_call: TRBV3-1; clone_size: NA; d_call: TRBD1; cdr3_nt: TGTGCCAGCAGCGACACGGGACAGGGGGAACGTGAGCAGTTCTTC; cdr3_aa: CASSDTGQGEREQFF
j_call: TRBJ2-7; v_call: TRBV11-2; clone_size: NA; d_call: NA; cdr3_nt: TGTGCCAGCAGCTCAGCGGTCTCCTACGAGCAGTACTTC; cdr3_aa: CASSSAVSYEQYF
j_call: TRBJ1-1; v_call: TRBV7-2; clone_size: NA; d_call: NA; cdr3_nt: TGTGCCAGCAGCTTAGCCTTGAGCGGGAACACTGAAGCTTTCTTT; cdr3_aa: CASSLALSGNTEAFF
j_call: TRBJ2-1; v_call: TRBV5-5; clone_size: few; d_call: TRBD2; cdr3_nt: TGTGCCAGCAGCTTCATCCTACTAGCGGGGGGGCTCAATGAGCAGTTCTTC; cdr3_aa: CASSFILLAGGLNEQFF
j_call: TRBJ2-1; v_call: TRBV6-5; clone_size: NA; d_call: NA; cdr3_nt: TGTGCCAGCTCCACTAGGGTAGTGGTCGATGAGCAGTTCTTC; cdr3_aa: CASSTRVVVDEQFF
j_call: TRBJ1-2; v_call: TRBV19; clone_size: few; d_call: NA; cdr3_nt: TGTGCCAGTAGTATAGTTGGCGGAACTATTGCCTACACCTTC; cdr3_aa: CASSIVGGTIAYTF
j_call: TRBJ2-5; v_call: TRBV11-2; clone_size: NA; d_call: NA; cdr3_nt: TGTGCCAGCAGCCCAATTGTCGGGCCGGCCGGAACCCAGTACTTC; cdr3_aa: CASSPIVGPAGTQYF
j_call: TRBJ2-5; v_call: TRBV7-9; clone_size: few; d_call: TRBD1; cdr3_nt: TGTGCCAGCAGCCATCCGCCCGGGACAGGGGCTCAAGAGACCCAGTACTTC; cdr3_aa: CASSHPPGTGAQETQYF
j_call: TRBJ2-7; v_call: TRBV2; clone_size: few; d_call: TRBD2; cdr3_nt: TGTGCTAGCGGGCGGACCTACGAGCAGTACTTC; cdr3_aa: CASGRTYEQYF
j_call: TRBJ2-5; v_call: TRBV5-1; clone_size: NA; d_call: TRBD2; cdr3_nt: TGCGCCAGCACCCAGCGGGGACAAGAGACCCAGTACTTC; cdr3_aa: CASTQRGQETQYF
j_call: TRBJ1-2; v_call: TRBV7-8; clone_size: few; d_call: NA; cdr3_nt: TGTGCCAGCAGCTCAAGATACGGTGGCTACACCTTC; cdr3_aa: CASSSRYGGYTF
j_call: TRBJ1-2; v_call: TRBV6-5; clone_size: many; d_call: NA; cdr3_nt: TGTGCCAGCAGTTACGGAGCCAGCTTTTATGGCTACACCTTC; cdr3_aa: CASSYGASFYGYTF
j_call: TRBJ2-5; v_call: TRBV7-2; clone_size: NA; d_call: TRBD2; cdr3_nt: TGTGCCAGCAGCACCAGACTAGCGGGGGGCGGGACCCAGTACTTC; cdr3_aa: CASSTRLAGGGTQYF
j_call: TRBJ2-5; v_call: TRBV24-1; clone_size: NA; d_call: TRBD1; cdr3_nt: TGTGCCACCAGTGCGGCATTGGGGCAGGGGGCCTTGGCGGAGACCCAGTACTTC; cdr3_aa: CATSAALGQGALAETQYF
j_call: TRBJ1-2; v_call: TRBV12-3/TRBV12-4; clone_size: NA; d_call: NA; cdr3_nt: TGTGCCAGCAGTTACGGGTTCTATGGCTACACCTTC; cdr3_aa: CASSYGFYGYTF
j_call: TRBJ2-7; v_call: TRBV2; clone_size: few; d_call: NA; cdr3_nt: TGTGCCAGCAGTGAACTTTACGAGCAGTACTTC; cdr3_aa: CASSELYEQYF
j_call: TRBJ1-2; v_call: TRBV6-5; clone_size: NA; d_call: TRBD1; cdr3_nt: TGTGCCAGCAGTTACTTTACCGGGACAGGGGTTGGATATGGCTACACCTTC; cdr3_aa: CASSYFTGTGVGYGYTF
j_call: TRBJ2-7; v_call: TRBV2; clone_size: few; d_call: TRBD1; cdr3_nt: TGTGCCAGCAGGGAGACAGGGGAGTCCTACGAGCAGTACTTC; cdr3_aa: CASRETGESYEQYF
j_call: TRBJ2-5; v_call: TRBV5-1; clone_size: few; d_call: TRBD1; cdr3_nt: TGCGCCAGCAGCTTGGGACAGGGGGCTTCGGAGACCCAGTACTTC; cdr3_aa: CASSLGQGASETQYF
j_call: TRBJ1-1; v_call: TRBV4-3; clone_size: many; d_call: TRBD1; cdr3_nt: TGCGCCAGCAGCCAAGTAGCTCAGGGGGAGACTGAAGCTTTCTTT; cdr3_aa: CASSQVAQGETEAFF
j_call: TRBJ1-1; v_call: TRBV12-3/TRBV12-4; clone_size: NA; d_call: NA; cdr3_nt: TGTGCCAGCAGCTCGAAAGGGGGGCCCAACACTGAAGCTTTCTTT; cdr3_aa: CASSSKGGPNTEAFF
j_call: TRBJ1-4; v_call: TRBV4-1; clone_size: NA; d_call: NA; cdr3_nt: TGCGCCAGCAGCCACCCAGGGTTACCTTATGAAAAACTGTTTTTT; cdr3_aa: CASSHPGLPYEKLFF
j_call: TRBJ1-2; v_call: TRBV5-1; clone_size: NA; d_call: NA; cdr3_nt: TGCGCCAGCAGCGTGGGTGATTCGCCTAGCTATGGCTACACCTTC; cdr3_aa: CASSVGDSPSYGYTF
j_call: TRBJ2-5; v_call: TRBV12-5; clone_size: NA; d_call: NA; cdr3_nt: TGTGCTAGTGGGGGTGGTGAGACCCAGTACTTC; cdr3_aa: CASGGGETQYF
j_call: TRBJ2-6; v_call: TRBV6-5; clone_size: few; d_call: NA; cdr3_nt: TGTGCCAGCACCACTGGACGGAACCTTATCTCTGGGGCCAACGTCCTGACTTTC; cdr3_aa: CASTTGRNLISGANVLTF
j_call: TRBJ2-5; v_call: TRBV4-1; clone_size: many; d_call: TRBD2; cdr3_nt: TGCGCCAGCAGCCAAGGACTAGCGGGGGGTGGAGAGACCCAGTACTTC; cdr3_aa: CASSQGLAGGGETQYF
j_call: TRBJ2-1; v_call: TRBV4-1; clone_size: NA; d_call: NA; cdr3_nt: TGCGCCAGCAGCCAAGGTCGGGGGTACAATGAGCAGTTCTTC; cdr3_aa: CASSQGRGYNEQFF
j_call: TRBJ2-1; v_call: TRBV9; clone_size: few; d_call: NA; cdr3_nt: TGTGCCAGCAGCGTAGCCCCGTCCGGGGAATCTGAGCAGTTCTTC; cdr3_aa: CASSVAPSGESEQFF
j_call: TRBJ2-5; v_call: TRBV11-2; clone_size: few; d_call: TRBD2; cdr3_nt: TGTGCCAGCAGCCCTCTGGGGAGGGCCCAGTACTTC; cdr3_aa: CASSPLGRAQYF
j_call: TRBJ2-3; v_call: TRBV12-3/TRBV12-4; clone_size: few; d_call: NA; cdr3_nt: TGTGCCAGCAGTCTCTCAGCAGGGCAATATAGCACAGATACGCAGTATTTT; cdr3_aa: CASSLSAGQYSTDTQYF
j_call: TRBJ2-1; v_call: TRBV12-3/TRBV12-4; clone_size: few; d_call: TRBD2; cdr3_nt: TGTGCCAGCAGTCCCGATGGAGCGGGGGCCGAAGGAAATGAGCAGTTCTTC; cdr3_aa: CASSPDGAGAEGNEQFF
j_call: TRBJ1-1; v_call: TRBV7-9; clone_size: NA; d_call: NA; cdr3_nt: TGTGCCAGCAGCTTCTGGTCGGGGAACACTGAAGCTTTCTTT; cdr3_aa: CASSFWSGNTEAFF
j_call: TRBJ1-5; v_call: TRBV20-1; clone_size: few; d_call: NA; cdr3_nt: TGCAGTGGGGCCTTAGGGTCGGGTCAGCCCCAGCATTTT; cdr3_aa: CSGALGSGQPQHF
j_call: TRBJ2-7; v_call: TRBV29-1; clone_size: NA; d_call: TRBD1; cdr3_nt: TGCAGCGTTGATTACAGGGGTAGCTCCTACGAGCAGTACTTC; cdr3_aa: CSVDYRGSSYEQYF
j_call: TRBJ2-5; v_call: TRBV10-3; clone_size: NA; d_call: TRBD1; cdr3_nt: TGTGCCACCAGGGACAGGGAAGAGACCCAGTACTTC; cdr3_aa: CATRDREETQYF
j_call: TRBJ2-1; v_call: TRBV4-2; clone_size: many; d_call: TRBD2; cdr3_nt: TGTGCCAGCAGCCCCGGGAGGGGGGACGCAAATGAGCAGTTCTTC; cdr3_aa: CASSPGRGDANEQFF
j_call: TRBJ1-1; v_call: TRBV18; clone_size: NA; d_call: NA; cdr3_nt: TGTGCCAGCTCACCATCTCGAGGGCCGGGCACTGAAGCTTTCTTT; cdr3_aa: CASSPSRGPGTEAFF
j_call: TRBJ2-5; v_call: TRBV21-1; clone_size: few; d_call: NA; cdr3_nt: TGTGCCAGCAGCACGGACAGGGGAAGATATCCAGAGACCCAGTACTTC; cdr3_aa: CASSTDRGRYPETQYF